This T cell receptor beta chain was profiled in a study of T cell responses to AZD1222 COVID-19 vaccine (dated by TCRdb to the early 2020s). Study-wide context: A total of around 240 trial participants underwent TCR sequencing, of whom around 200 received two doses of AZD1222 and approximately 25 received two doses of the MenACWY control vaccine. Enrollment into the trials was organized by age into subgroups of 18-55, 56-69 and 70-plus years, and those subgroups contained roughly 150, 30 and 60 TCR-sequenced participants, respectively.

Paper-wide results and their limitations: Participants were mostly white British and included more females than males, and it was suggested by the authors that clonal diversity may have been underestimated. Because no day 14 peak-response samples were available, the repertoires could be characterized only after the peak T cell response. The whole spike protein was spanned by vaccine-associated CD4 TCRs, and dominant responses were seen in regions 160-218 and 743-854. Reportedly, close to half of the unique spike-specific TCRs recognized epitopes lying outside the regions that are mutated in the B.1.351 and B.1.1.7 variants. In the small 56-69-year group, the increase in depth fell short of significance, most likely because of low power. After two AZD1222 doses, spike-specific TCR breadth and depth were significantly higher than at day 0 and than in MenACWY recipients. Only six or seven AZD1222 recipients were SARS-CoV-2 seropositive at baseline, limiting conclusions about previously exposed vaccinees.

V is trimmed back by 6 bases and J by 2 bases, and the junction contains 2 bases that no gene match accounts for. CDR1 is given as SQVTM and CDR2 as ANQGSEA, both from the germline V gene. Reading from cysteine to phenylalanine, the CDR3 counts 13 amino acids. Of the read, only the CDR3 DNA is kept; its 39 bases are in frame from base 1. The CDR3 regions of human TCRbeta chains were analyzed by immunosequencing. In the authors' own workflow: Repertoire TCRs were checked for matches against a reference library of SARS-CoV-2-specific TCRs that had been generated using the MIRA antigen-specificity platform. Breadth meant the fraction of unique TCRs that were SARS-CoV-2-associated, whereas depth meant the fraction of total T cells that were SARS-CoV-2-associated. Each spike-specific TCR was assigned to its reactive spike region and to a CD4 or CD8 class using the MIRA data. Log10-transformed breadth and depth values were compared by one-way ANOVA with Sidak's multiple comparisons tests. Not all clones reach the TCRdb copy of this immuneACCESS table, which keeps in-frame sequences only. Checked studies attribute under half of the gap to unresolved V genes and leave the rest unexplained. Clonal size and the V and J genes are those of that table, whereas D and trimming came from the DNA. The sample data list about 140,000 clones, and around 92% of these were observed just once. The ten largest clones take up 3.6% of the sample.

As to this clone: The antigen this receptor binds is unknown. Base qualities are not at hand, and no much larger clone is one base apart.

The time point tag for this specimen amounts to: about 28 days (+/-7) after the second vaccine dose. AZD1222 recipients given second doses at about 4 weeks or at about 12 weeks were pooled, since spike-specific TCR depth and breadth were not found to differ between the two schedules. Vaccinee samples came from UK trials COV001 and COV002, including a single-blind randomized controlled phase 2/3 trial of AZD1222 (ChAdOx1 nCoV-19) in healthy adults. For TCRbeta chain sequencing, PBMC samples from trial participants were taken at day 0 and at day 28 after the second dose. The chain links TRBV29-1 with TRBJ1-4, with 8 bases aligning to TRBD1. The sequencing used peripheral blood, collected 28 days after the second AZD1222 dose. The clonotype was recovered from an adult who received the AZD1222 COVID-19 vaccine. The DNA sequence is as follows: TGCAGCGTCCAGGGGGCGACTAATGAAAAACTGTTTTTT. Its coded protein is CSVQGATNEKLFF.